This T cell receptor (beta chain) was captured by sequencing in a study of cytomegalovirus exposure and HLA in healthy donors. Germline V gene data show CDR1 as MDHEN and CDR2 as SYDVKM. The length of the CDR3 is 14 residues. Trimming removed 10 bases from V and 5 bases from J; junction bases left unmatched: 10. It was with 60 Vbeta and 13 Jbeta primers that the PCR ran. Clones were sequenced by immunoSEQ multiplex PCR, and TCRdb holds only the in-frame ones, with some missing. The table shows fewer than 250,000 clones, with 74% occurring only once. Study-wide findings and caveats: An ancestry cluster, one associated with Asian ancestry, reportedly showed fewer N-insertions than the approximately 670-donor mean in a later analysis.

Turning to this clone: The antigen is undetermined.

V is TRBV28 and J is TRBJ2-2; 7 nucleotides line up with TRBD2. The TCR sequence derives from a woman in her 30s in good health and CMV-seropositive. The sequenced sample consisted of PBMCs. The CDR3 here is CATLLADPTGELFF. CDR3 DNA sequence: TGTGCCACCCTCCTAGCGGACCCAACCGGGGAGCTGTTTTTT. The variable domain in full, with the rest retrieved from reference TRBV28 and TRBJ2-2, is DVKVTQSSRYLVKRTGEKVFLECVQDMDHENMFWYRQDPGLGLRLIYFSYDVKMKEKGDIPEGYSVSREKKERFSLILESASTNQTSMYLCATLLADPTGELFFGEGSRLTVL.